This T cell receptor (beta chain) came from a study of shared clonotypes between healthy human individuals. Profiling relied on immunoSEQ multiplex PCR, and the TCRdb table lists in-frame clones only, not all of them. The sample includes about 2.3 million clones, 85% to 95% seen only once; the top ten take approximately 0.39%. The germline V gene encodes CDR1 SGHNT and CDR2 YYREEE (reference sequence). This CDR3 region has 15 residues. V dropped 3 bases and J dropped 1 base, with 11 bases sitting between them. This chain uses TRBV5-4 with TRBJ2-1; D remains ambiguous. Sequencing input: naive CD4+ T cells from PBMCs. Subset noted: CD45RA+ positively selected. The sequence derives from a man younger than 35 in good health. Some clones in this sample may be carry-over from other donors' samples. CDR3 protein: CASSSLLLSYNEQFF. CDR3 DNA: TGTGCCAGCAGCTCCCTCCTTCTTTCCTACAATGAGCAGTTCTTC. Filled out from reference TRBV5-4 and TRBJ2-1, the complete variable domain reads ETGVTQSPTHLIKTRGQQVTLRCSSQSGHNTVSWYQQALGQGPQFIFQYYREEENGRGNFPPRFSGLQFPNYSSELNVNALELDDSALYLCASSSLLLSYNEQFFGPGTRLTVL.